The 10 T cell receptor beta chains presented below share a single source sample, sequenced in a study of T cells in Graves' hyperthyroidism and ophthalmopathy. The source material, RNA transcripts, was used to amplify TCR beta CDR3 regions. During a first-round RT-PCR of the TCR CDR3, the HTBI primer set was used. TCRdb analysed the multiplex PCR reads with MiXCR anew, one entry per CDR3 protein. The table lists 250,000 to 300,000 distinct CDR3 sequences, roughly 15% of them singletons, with 7.8% in the top ten. The source material was blood. The receptors originated from a woman in her twenties or thirties with Graves' hyperthyroidism that later progressed to Graves' ophthalmopathy.

Ten or more counts support this clonotype. This chain uses TRBV20-1 with TRBJ2-7, with 9 bases identical to TRBD1. V was clipped by 0 bases and J by 3 bases; unmatched bases: 6. There are 15 residues in the CDR3. The germline CDR1 and CDR2 sequences are DFQATT and SNEGSKA (reference sequence). The CDR3 sequence: CSARDPTGGGYEQYF. The DNA for the CDR3 is TGCAGTGCTAGAGATCCGACAGGGGGGGGCTACGAGCAGTACTTC.

This clonotype was seen ten or more times. V usage is TRBV12-3 or TRBV12-4 and J usage is TRBJ1-5; the D is unclear. The CDR3 contains 14 residues. V was clipped by 8 bases and J by 4 bases, with 15 bases between them. CDR3 region: CASRTEGSNQPQHF. The CDR3 nucleotides read TGTGCCAGCCGGACGGAGGGTTCTAATCAGCCCCAGCATTTT.

This clonotype was seen only a few times. Its ends do not fully match the called genes, so a read error is possible. The chain joins TRBV14 to TRBJ2-7; D not certain. This CDR3 has 11 amino acids. Germline values: CDR1 SGHDN, CDR2 FVKESK. CDR3 in amino acids: CASSQGYGQYF. CDR3 sequence (DNA): TGTGCCAGCAGCCAAGGATACGGGCAGTACTTC.

This clonotype turned up a few times. This chain joins TRBV25-1 and TRBJ1-2; D is undetermined. The CDR3 spans 14 residues. V was shortened by 5 bases and J by 8 bases, with 18 bases between the two germline ends. Per the germline V gene, CDR1 is MGHDK and CDR2 is SYGVNS. CDR3 sequence (DNA): TGTGCCAGCAGTCCTCCGGGGAGGGCGCACGGCTACACCTTC. Encoded protein: CASSPPGRAHGYTF.

This clonotype was detected ten times or more. The genes are TRBV15 and TRBJ2-3; D gene unclear. The CDR3 covers 13 residues. The ends were cut back, 3 bases at V and 0 bases at J, with 4 bases in the middle. Germline loops: CDR1 LNHNV, CDR2 YYDKDF (reference sequence). CDR3 in amino acids: CATSRISTDTQYF. In DNA, the CDR3 is TGTGCCACCAGCAGGATTAGCACAGATACGCAGTATTTT.

Points on this clonotype: One junction end does not reproduce the germline sequence, and a read error may be involved. The V gene is TRBV5-1, the J gene TRBJ1-5, with D unresolved. Germline lookup yields CDR1 SGHRS and CDR2 YFSETQ. This CDR3 comprises 12 residues. As DNA, the CDR3 is TGTGCCAGCAGATCGGATACTCAGCCCCAGCATTTT. It codes for CASRSDTQPQHF.

This clonotype was seen at least ten times. The chain couples TRBV2 to TRBJ1-2; D remains ambiguous. CDR3 length: 13 amino acids. Germline CDR1 reads SNHLY; CDR2 reads FYNNEI. Trimming removed 2 bases from V and 4 bases from J, with 8 bases in between. The DNA of the CDR3 is TGTGCCAGCAGTGAAAGGGAGACCTATGGCTACACCTTC. Translated, it gives CASSERETYGYTF.

This clonotype was detected ten times or more. The genes are TRBV6-6 and TRBJ2-1; 10 bases match TRBD2. Unmatched junction bases numbered 6, after V lost 2 bases and J lost 5 bases. The CDR3 has 16 residues. Germline CDR1 reads MNHNY; CDR2 reads SVGAGI (reference sequence). CDR3 sequence: CASSYNPSGRDNEQFF. The CDR3 coding sequence is TGTGCCAGCAGTTACAACCCTAGCGGGAGAGACAATGAGCAGTTCTTC.

This clonotype showed up many times. The chain has TRBV5-5 and TRBJ2-1, with D possibly matching TRBD2 (5 bases). CDR1 is SGHKS and CDR2 is YYEKEE in the germline V gene (reference sequence). Trimming left V 3 bases short and J 6 bases short, with 19 bases between. The CDR3 runs to 16 residues. The CDR3 DNA sequence: TGTGCCAGCAGCTGGCCCCACCCGGGGTTTGTCAATGAGCAGTTCTTC. This codes for CASSWPHPGFVNEQFF.

The chain is built from TRBV19 and TRBJ1-1, with TRBD1 as a possible D gene (6 bases). The CDR3 totals 18 residues. V lost 3 bases and J 4 bases, leaving 24 bases between the germline ends. CDR1 and CDR2 (germline): LNHDA, SQIVND (reference sequence). The CDR3 DNA sequence: TGTGCCAGTAGTATTTGGGAGACAGGTTCGGGTGGTGGCACTGAAGCTTTCTTT. Translating it yields CASSIWETGSGGGTEAFF.